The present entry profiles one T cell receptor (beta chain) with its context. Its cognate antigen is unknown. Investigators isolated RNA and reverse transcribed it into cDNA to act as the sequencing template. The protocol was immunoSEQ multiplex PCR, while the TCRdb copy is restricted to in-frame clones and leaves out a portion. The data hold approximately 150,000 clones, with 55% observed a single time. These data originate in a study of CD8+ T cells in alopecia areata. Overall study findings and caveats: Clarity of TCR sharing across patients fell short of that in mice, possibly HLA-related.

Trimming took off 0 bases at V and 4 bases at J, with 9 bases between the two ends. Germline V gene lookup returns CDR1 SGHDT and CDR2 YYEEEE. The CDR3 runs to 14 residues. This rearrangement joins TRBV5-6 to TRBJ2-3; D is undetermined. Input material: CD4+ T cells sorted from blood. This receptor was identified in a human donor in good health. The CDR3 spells CASSLGFRADTQYF. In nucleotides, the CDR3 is TGTGCCAGCAGCTTGGGGTTTCGCGCAGATACGCAGTATTTT.